These 14 T cell receptor beta chains came from one sample sequenced in a study of T cell repertoires in cytomegalovirus infection. TCRdb itself ran the reads through MiXCR, one entry per CDR3 protein. The table has approximately 170,000 distinct CDR3 sequences, around an eighth seen once. The sequencing input was PBMCs. These receptors were taken from a human donor in good health (CMV status not recorded). Some clones in this sample may be carry-over from other donors' samples.

V usage is TRBV12-3 or TRBV12-4 and J usage is TRBJ1-1; TRBD1 matches 8 bases. The V segment lost 5 bases and the J segment 5 bases; nucleotides outside the gene matches: 7. This CDR3 is 14 amino acids long. The CDR3 region is CASSQWTGRTEAFF. For the CDR3, the DNA is TGTGCCAGCAGTCAATGGACAGGGAGGACTGAAGCTTTCTTT.

There are many counts of this clonotype. This sequence joins TRBV11-2 and TRBJ2-1, with 8 nucleotides matching TRBD2. The V segment lost 5 bases and the J segment 6 bases; nucleotides outside the gene matches: 3. The length of the CDR3 is 13 residues. CDR1 and CDR2 (germline): SGHAT, FQNNGV. CDR3 nucleotide sequence: TGTGCCAGCAGCCTTAGCGGGGTCAATGAGCAGTTCTTC. Amino acids: CASSLSGVNEQFF.

This clonotype was recorded at least ten times. This sequence joins TRBV6-6 and TRBJ2-1; 7 bases are a match to TRBD2. V was pared by 2 bases and J by 3 bases, with 10 bases of the junction left unmatched. Germline-derived CDR1 and CDR2 are MNHNY and SVGAGI (reference sequence). The CDR3 runs 17 residues. The DNA for the CDR3 is TGTGCCAGCAGTTACACGGACTTGGGGGGGTACTACAATGAGCAGTTCTTC. Its protein is CASSYTDLGGYYNEQFF.

This clonotype was seen only a few times. The chain joins TRBV19 to TRBJ2-5; maybe TRBD2 (6 bases). Germline-derived CDR1 and CDR2 are LNHDA and SQIVND (reference sequence). The V end lost 5 bases, the J end lost 4 bases, and 14 bases lay between the germline ends. This CDR3 is built from 14 residues. This CDR3 is CASSLPGTRETQYF. In nucleotides, the CDR3 is TGTGCCAGTAGTCTTCCAGGGACTCGAGAGACCCAGTACTTC.

The rearrangement links TRBV19 to TRBJ1-5; no clear D gene. Trimming removed 4 bases from V and 4 bases from J, with 14 bases in between. The germline V gene has CDR1 LNHDA and CDR2 SQIVND (reference sequence). The CDR3 loop spans 15 amino acids. The CDR3 sequence: CASSSTDPRNQPQHF. The CDR3 DNA reads as TGTGCCAGTAGTAGTACCGATCCCAGAAATCAGCCCCAGCATTTT.

The genes are TRBV28 and TRBJ1-6, with D maybe TRBD1 (5 bases). V was trimmed by 10 bases and J by 10 bases, leaving 17 bases between them. Germline CDR1 is MDHEN and CDR2 is SYDVKM. CDR3 length: 13 amino acids. CDR3 sequence (DNA): TGTGCCACTCAGGGCTCGGCACGGTCACCCCTCCACTTT. Protein: CATQGSARSPLHF.

This clonotype was seen more than once but under ten times. This chain joins TRBV3-1 and TRBJ1-1; 7 bases match TRBD1. This CDR3 is built from 12 residues. J gave up 9 bases and V 4 bases, and 5 bases lay outside the gene matches. The germline V gene has CDR1 LGHDT and CDR2 YNNKEL (reference sequence). CDR3 loop: CASSLRGGKAFF. DNA for the CDR3: TGTGCCAGCAGCCTCAGGGGGGGCAAAGCTTTCTTT.

The genes are TRBV14 and TRBJ1-4, with D maybe TRBD1 (6 bases). CDR3 size: 15 residues. The ends were cut back, 2 bases at V and 6 bases at J, with 13 bases in the middle. Per the germline V gene, CDR1 is SGHDN and CDR2 is FVKESK. CDR3 in amino acids: CASSQSPRGDEKLFF. In DNA, the CDR3 is TGTGCCAGCAGCCAATCCCCCAGGGGAGATGAAAAACTGTTTTTT.

The chain uses TRBV24-1 and TRBJ2-7; 7 bases are shared with TRBD2. V gave up 3 bases and J gave up 1 base; unmatched junction bases: 5. Germline CDR1 KGHDR, CDR2 SFDVKD. The CDR3 totals 15 residues. Here the CDR3 reads CATSDGGEGSYEQYF. The CDR3, as DNA: TGTGCCACCAGTGATGGAGGGGAGGGGTCCTACGAGCAGTACTTC.

This clonotype was seen at least ten times. The chain employs TRBV7-2 and TRBJ1-4; D is possibly TRBD1 (6 bases). Trimming shortened V by 2 bases and J by 5 bases, and 9 bases separated the two germline ends. In germline, CDR1 is SGHTA, CDR2 FQGNSA. CDR3 length equals 14 residues. CDR3 sequence: CASSLTGSNEKLFF. For the CDR3, the DNA is TGTGCCAGCAGCTTAACAGGGTCCAATGAAAAACTGTTTTTT.

The chain uses TRBV29-1 and TRBJ1-1; D gene ambiguous. V lost 3 bases and J lost 1, with 6 bases in between. CDR3 length: 12 residues. Germline CDR1 SQVTM, CDR2 ANQGSEA. The CDR3 DNA reads TGCAGCGTTGAGGCCTGGAACACTGAAGCTTTCTTT. Amino acid sequence: CSVEAWNTEAFF.

This clonotype was seen more than once but under ten times. The gene calls are TRBV12-3 or TRBV12-4 and TRBJ1-5; 7 bases line up with TRBD1. The CDR3 is 16 residues long. Trimming at V came to 2 bases and at J to 6 bases, leaving 10 bases not matched to a gene. This chain's CDR3 is CASSLKGEGAAQPQHF. CDR3 coding DNA: TGTGCCAGCAGTTTAAAGGGGGAGGGGGCGGCTCAGCCCCAGCATTTT.

This clonotype appeared many times. This chain links TRBV4-1 with TRBJ2-2; 8 bases agree with TRBD1. The J segment lost 4 bases and the V segment lost 0 bases, leaving 7 bases of the junction unmatched. The CDR3 has 17 residues. Germline assignment: CDR1 MGHRA and CDR2 YSYEKL. As DNA, the CDR3 is TGCGCCAGCAGCCAAGATTTTACCGGGACAGGCACCGGGGAGCTGTTTTTT. It codes for CASSQDFTGTGTGELFF.

In this sample, this clonotype turned up a few times. The gene calls are TRBV5-4 and TRBJ2-3; 7 bases are a match to TRBD1. Germline V gene lookup returns CDR1 SGHNT and CDR2 YYREEE (reference sequence). With V trimmed by 4 bases and J by 0 bases, 5 bases remained unmatched. This CDR3 comprises 15 residues. Here the CDR3 DNA reads TGTGCCAGCAGCCTCGACAGGGACAGCACAGATACGCAGTATTTT. This sequence encodes CASSLDRDSTDTQYF. The full variable domain, its missing parts supplied by reference TRBV5-4 and TRBJ2-3, is ETGVTQSPTHLIKTRGQQVTLRCSSQSGHNTVSWYQQALGQGPQFIFQYYREEENGRGNFPPRFSGLQFPNYSSELNVNALELDDSALYLCASSLDRDSTDTQYFGPGTRLTVL.